A single sample gave rise to the 6 T cell receptor beta chains below, sequenced in a study of blood T cell repertoires in COVID-19. Libraries were prepared by immunoSEQ multiplex PCR; TCRdb keeps only in-frame clonotypes and omits some of them. The table lists tens of thousands of clones, around 85% of them singletons. Sequencing was carried out using peripheral blood. All receptors come from a woman in her fifties or sixties with acute or convalescent COVID-19.

CDR3: CASSPSTGESNQPQHF. DNA for the CDR3: TGTGCCAGCAGTCCATCGACAGGAGAAAGCAATCAGCCCCAGCATTTT. J is TRBJ1-5 and V is TRBV28, with D possibly being TRBD1 (6 bases). Germline CDR1 reads MDHEN; CDR2 reads SYDVKM. The CDR3 runs 16 residues. V gave up 5 bases and J gave up 1 base, with 15 bases separating them.

This chain connects TRBV4-3 to TRBJ2-1; D is undetermined. Trimming removed 0 bases from V and 4 bases from J, with 10 bases in between. The germline gives CDR1 LGHNA, CDR2 YSLEER. The CDR3 contains 15 residues. The DNA of the CDR3 is TGCGCCAGCAGCCAAGAAGCGCCCGCGTACAATGAGCAGTTCTTC. This codes for CASSQEAPAYNEQFF.

This clone was seen just once. The genes are TRBV18 and TRBJ2-7, with D possibly being TRBD1 (5 bases). Per germline, CDR1 KGHSH and CDR2 LQKENI. This CDR3 comprises 12 residues. V lost 5 bases and J lost 2, with 7 bases in between. In DNA form, the CDR3 reads TGTGCCAGCTCAGGGGCTACCTACGAGCAGTACTTC. It is translated as CASSGATYEQYF.

V and J are TRBV4-1 and TRBJ2-1, with 8 bases lining up with TRBD1. The CDR3 totals 16 residues. The junction had 5 bases not matched to a gene; V was cut back by 1 base and J by 3 bases. Germline V gene data show CDR1 as MGHRA and CDR2 as YSYEKL. The CDR3 is CASSQVPGQVYNEQFF. For the CDR3, the DNA is TGCGCCAGCAGCCAAGTCCCGGGACAGGTCTACAATGAGCAGTTCTTC.

CDR3 sequence reads: CASSQVLAGDNEQFF. DNA of the CDR3: TGTGCCAGCAGCCAAGTACTAGCGGGGGACAATGAGCAGTTCTTC. The chain uses TRBV4-2 and TRBJ2-1; the match to TRBD2 covers 11 bases. V lost 1 base to trimming and J lost 5 bases; unmatched junction nucleotides: 1. CDR3 length: 15 amino acids. CDR1 and CDR2 (germline): LGHNA, YNFKEQ.

The rearrangement uses TRBV28 and TRBJ1-2; 7 nucleotides agree with TRBD1. With 4 bases clipped from V and 0 bases from J, the junction kept 5 bases outside the gene matches. This CDR3 is 15 amino acids long. Germline CDR1 reads MDHEN; CDR2 reads SYDVKM. For the CDR3, the DNA is TGTGCCAGCAGTTCCAGGGGGGCAGCTAACTATGGCTACACCTTC. Its translation is CASSSRGAANYGYTF.